This passage covers 9 T cell receptor beta chains from one sample sequenced in a study of blood T cell repertoires in COVID-19. Data came from immunoSEQ multiplex PCR; TCRdb stores just in-frame clones and leaves some out. The sample contains a few hundred thousand clones, more than 70% of which appear only once. The sequenced sample consisted of peripheral blood. The receptors stem from a woman in her forties or fifties with acute or convalescent COVID-19.

The rearrangement links TRBV6-1 to TRBJ1-5, with D perhaps matching TRBD1 (5 bases). Trimming took off 3 bases at V and 5 bases at J, with 11 bases between the two ends. CDR1 is MNHNS and CDR2 is SASEGT in the germline V gene. The CDR3 length is 14 residues. CDR3 protein: CASSDSRVDQPQHF. CDR3 nucleotides: TGTGCCAGCAGTGATTCCAGGGTCGATCAGCCCCAGCATTTT.

Comments on this clone: Other DNA sequences in the same sample also yield this CDR3. The chain joins TRBV28 to TRBJ1-4; weak D call: TRBD1 (5 bases). V was shortened by 2 bases and J by 2 bases, with 9 bases between the two germline ends. Germline V gene data show CDR1 as MDHEN and CDR2 as SYDVKM. The CDR3 extends over 15 amino acids. DNA for the CDR3: TGTGCCAGCAGTTTAGGTGGGGCGACTAATGAAAAACTGTTTTTT. This sequence encodes CASSLGGATNEKLFF.

This chain links TRBV24-1 with TRBJ2-2, with D perhaps TRBD2 (5 bases). CDR1 and CDR2 from the germline V gene are KGHDR and SFDVKD. The germline V and J ends were trimmed by 2 bases and 1 base, with 10 bases remaining between them. This CDR3 has 16 residues. The CDR3 loop reads CATSDSRAKNTGELFF. The CDR3 nucleotides are TGTGCCACCAGTGATTCGAGGGCCAAGAACACCGGGGAGCTGTTTTTT.

This clone showed up just a few times. The chain is built from TRBV2 and TRBJ1-1; the match to TRBD1 covers 9 bases. V dropped 7 bases and J dropped 4; count of bases not matched to a gene: 7. CDR1 and CDR2 from the germline V gene are SNHLY and FYNNEI. The length of the CDR3 is 14 residues. Written as DNA, the CDR3 is TGTGCCAGCATGCGGTCGACAGGGGGCACTGAAGCTTTCTTT. It translates to CASMRSTGGTEAFF.

The gene calls are TRBV30 and TRBJ2-1; 8 bases match TRBD2. The germline V gene encodes CDR1 GTSNPN and CDR2 SVGIG (reference sequence). J gave up 5 bases and V 5 bases, and 5 bases lay outside the gene matches. The CDR3 has 13 amino acids. CDR3 sequence reads: CAWGSGSNNEQFF. As DNA, the CDR3 is TGTGCCTGGGGGAGCGGGAGTAACAATGAGCAGTTCTTC.

The rearrangement links TRBV2 to TRBJ2-7; D is possibly TRBD1 (5 bases). The CDR3 consists of 11 residues. Trimming stripped 6 bases from V and 4 bases from J, with 7 bases between. CDR1 is SNHLY and CDR2 is FYNNEI in the germline V gene. CDR3 nucleotides: TGTGCCAGCAGCAGGGATTACGAGCAGTACTTC. This sequence encodes CASSRDYEQYF.

CDR3 bases: TGTGCCTGGAGTGTTAAGGGGGCGGACACTGAAGCTTTCTTT. This encodes CAWSVKGADTEAFF. This chain joins TRBV30 and TRBJ1-1, with 7 nucleotides matching TRBD1. V shed 0 bases and J 3 bases; nucleotides not matched to a gene: 4. The V gene's germline CDR1 is GTSNPN and CDR2 SVGIG (reference sequence). This CDR3 comprises 14 residues.

The V call is TRBV7-9, the J call TRBJ2-5, with D maybe TRBD2 (6 bases). Trimming cost V 1 base and J 4 bases, with 13 bases left between them. CDR1 and CDR2 (germline): SEHNR, FQNEAQ (reference sequence). This CDR3 contains 15 residues. The CDR3, as DNA: TGTGCCAGCAGCTTAGTCGGGGGTGGAGGAGAGACCCAGTACTTC. Protein: CASSLVGGGGETQYF.

V is TRBV5-1 and J is TRBJ2-5; maybe TRBD1 (5 bases). With 0 bases removed from V and 4 bases from J, the gap between germline ends came to 10 bases. There are 14 residues in the CDR3. Looked up from germline, CDR1 is SGHRS and CDR2 is YFSETQ. The CDR3 DNA reads TGCGCCAGCAGCTTGGGGCCAGGGTCAGAGACCCAGTACTTC. Translated, it gives CASSLGPGSETQYF. Complete variable domain (other parts from reference TRBV5-1 and TRBJ2-5): KAGVTQTPRYLIKTRGQQVTLSCSPISGHRSVSWYQQTPGQGLQFLFEYFSETQRNKGNFPGRFSGRQFSNSRSEMNVSTLELGDSALYLCASSLGPGSETQYFGPGTRLLVL.